A selection of T cell receptor beta chains follows, all from one sample in a study of long-term antiretroviral therapy in people with HIV. TCRdb's copy holds only in-frame clones and misses some; the assay was immunoSEQ multiplex PCR. Here the sample spans about 16,000 clones, 70% to 90% being singletons. The material sequenced was unsorted PBMCs, taken 0.7 years before starting antiretroviral therapy. Receptor source: a man over 45 with HIV. Each CDR3 is given without its conserved first and last residue.

j_call v_call cdr3_aa
TRBJ1-1 TRBV7-2 ASSARQGNTEAF
TRBJ1-5 TRBV7-8 ASSLGSGGTRNQPQH
TRBJ1-4 TRBV27 ASSPGQGAALTNEKLF
TRBJ2-2 TRBV7-2 ASSLRGDPAGELF
TRBJ1-2 TRBV7-9 ASSLGAEGYT
TRBJ1-6 TRBV11-2 ASSPNTVFSSPLH
TRBJ2-7 TRBV27 ASSLSRGQGTYEQY
TRBJ2-1 TRBV30 AWRRQGASDEQF
TRBJ2-1 TRBV4-3 ASSQDNPIEGPYNEQF
TRBJ2-1 TRBV19 ASSILGTGYNEQF
TRBJ1-2 TRBV6-1 ASSESRLYGYT
TRBJ1-1 TRBV5-4 ASREQGGGRTEAF
TRBJ1-6 TRBV27 ASSFASSQAYNSPLH
TRBJ1-2 TRBV29-1 SVGTPDGYT
TRBJ1-4 TRBV30 AWGPGEGRTNEKLF
TRBJ1-1 TRBV7-9 ASSLASARGRKDTEAF
TRBJ2-5 TRBV9 ASSGTPGSRDGQETQY
TRBJ2-7 TRBV5-1 ASSLQSGLAYEQY
TRBJ2-4 TRBV18 ASSLGGGSAKNIQY